This TCR beta chain was retrieved from a study of breast tumors, draining lymph nodes, adjacent tissues. Study-level points and caveats: Tumor TCR diversity was below lymph nodes but above nontumor tissue. Data only fit, rather than demonstrated, lymph node origin of most tumor T cells. Most tumor T cells seemingly derive from lymph node, then expand in tumor. Luminal-like breast cancer showed significantly greater tumor-nontumor repertoire similarity than basal-like breast cancer did.

In its sample, this clonotype was seen a few times. Its antigen is currently unknown. A read error is possible here, since a much larger clone lies one base away. This CDR3 is 12 amino acids long. V shed 5 bases and J shed 12 bases, with 14 bases lying between them. CDR1 is SGHAT and CDR2 is FQNNGV in the germline V gene. TCRdb analysed the multiplex PCR reads with MiXCR anew, one entry per CDR3 protein. The table records approximately 52,000 distinct CDR3 sequences, roughly two fifths of them present only once. Sequencing input: breast tumor tissue. This sequence originates from a female donor with breast cancer. Some clones in this sample may be carry-over from other donors' samples. The chain combines TRBV11-2 with TRBJ2-1; D remains ambiguous. In DNA, the CDR3 is TGTGCCAGCAGCCCCCCGTCCCCTGCGCAGTTCTTC. Amino acid sequence: CASSPPSPAQFF.